This T cell receptor (beta chain) was observed in a study of blood T cell repertoires in COVID-19. CDR1 is ENHRY, CDR2 SYGVKD, per germline. The CDR3 has 16 amino acids. Trimming cost V 2 bases and J 3 bases; bases outside gene matches: 8. The protocol was immunoSEQ multiplex PCR, while the TCRdb copy is restricted to in-frame clones and leaves out a portion. The sample has 200,000 to 250,000 clones; almost 85% are singletons. Material: peripheral blood. This clonotype was obtained from a woman in her 50s with active or convalescent COVID-19. The chain recombines TRBV10-3 with TRBJ2-7; 9 bases match TRBD2. CDR3: CAISERWRGGHYEQYV. DNA of the CDR3: TGTGCCATCAGTGAGAGATGGCGGGGGGGGCACTACGAGCAGTACGTC.